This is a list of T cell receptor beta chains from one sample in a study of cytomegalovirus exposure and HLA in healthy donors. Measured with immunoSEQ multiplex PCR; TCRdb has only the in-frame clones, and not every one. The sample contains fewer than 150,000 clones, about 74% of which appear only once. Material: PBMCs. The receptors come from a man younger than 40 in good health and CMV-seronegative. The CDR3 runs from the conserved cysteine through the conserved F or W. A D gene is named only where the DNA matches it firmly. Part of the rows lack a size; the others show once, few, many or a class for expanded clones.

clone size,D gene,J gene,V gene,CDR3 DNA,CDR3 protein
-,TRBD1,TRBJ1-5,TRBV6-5,TGTGCCAGTTCCCGGACAGGGCTTAGCAATCAGCCCCAGCATTTT,CASSRTGLSNQPQHF
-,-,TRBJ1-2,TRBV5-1,TGCGCCAGCAGCTTGGCAGGGAACTATGGCTACACCTTC,CASSLAGNYGYTF
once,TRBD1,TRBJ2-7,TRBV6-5,TGTGCCAGCAGTTACTCTTGGGGACAGGGGGCCTACGAGCAGTACTTC,CASSYSWGQGAYEQYF
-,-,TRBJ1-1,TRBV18,TGTGCCAGCTCACCGATGGGCGATAAAGAAGCTTTCTTT,CASSPMGDKEAFF
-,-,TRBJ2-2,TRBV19,TGTGCCAGTAGTATAGAGGGCACATCGTTCGCGAACACCGGGGAGCTGTTTTTT,CASSIEGTSFANTGELFF
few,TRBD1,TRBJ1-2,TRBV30,TGTGCCTGGAATCTTGGGACAGGCCTCTATGGCTACACCTTC,CAWNLGTGLYGYTF
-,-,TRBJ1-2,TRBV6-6,TGTGCCAGCAGCGTTACAGCTAACTATGGCTACACCTTC,CASSVTANYGYTF
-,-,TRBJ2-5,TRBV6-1,TGTGCCAGCATTGGGACGGGGGAGGCGACCCAGTACTTC,CASIGTGEATQYF
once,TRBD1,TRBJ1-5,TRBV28,TGTGCCAGCAGTCCCACCGATCCGGGACAGGGACACCAGCCCCAGCATTTT,CASSPTDPGQGHQPQHF
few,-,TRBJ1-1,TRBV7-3,TGTGCCAGCAGCTCCGACAGGAACTCTGAAGCTTTCTTT,CASSSDRNSEAFF
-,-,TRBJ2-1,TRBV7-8,TGTGCCAGCAGCTTCTTGAGGAATGAGCAGTTCTTC,CASSFLRNEQFF
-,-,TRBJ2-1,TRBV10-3,TGTGCCATCAGTGATCGACGGGGAGAGGAGTTCTTC,CAISDRRGEEFF
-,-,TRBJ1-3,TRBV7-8,TGTGCCAGCAGCTTAGATGGGGGCAACTCTGGAAACACCATATATTTT,CASSLDGGNSGNTIYF
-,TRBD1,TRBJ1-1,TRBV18,TGTGCCAGCTCAGGGGGGACAGAAGGGACTGAAGCTTTCTTT,CASSGGTEGTEAFF
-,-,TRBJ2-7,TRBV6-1,TGTGCCAGCAGTGAGACAGTCCTGGACTCCTACGAGCAGTACTTC,CASSETVLDSYEQYF
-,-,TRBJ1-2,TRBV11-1,TGTGCCAGCAGCTTAGACCGAGACTATGGCTACACCTTC,CASSLDRDYGYTF
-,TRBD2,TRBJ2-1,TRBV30,TGTGCCTGGAGTCCCCAACCGGGACTAGCATACAATGAGCAGTTCTTC,CAWSPQPGLAYNEQFF
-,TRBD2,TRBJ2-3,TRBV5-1,TGCGCCAGCAGCTTGGCAGCGGGAGGGGTCGATACGCAGTATTTT,CASSLAAGGVDTQYF